The 15 T cell receptor beta chains below were found in one sample sequenced in a study of CD4 T cell repertoires in COVID-19. This table comes from immunoSEQ multiplex PCR, and its TCRdb copy is limited to in-frame clones, with some not included. This sample yields approximately 75,000 clones, of which about 80% are seen a single time; around 0.58% belongs to the top ten. The sample was CD4+ T cells from peripheral blood, taken after recovery from COVID-19. The receptors were gathered from a human donor who had COVID-19.

The chain recombines TRBV3-1 (or the pseudogene TRBV3-2) with TRBJ2-3; 7 bases line up with TRBD2. The germline V gene encodes CDR1 LGHDT and CDR2 YNNKEL (reference sequence). The CDR3 is 14 amino acids. V shed 0 bases and J 5 bases; nucleotides not matched to a gene: 2. The CDR3 sequence is CASSQDTGGDTQYF. CDR3 bases: TGTGCCAGCAGCCAAGATACGGGAGGAGATACGCAGTATTTT.

The chain has TRBV15 and TRBJ2-5, with 8 bases fitting TRBD1. V shed 2 bases, J shed 5 bases, and the junction held 7 bases outside the gene matches. The V gene's germline CDR1 is LNHNV and CDR2 YYDKDF (reference sequence). The CDR3 is 15 residues long. As DNA, the CDR3 is TGTGCCACCAGCAGAAATCCGGACAGGGTGGAGACCCAGTACTTC. Its protein product is CATSRNPDRVETQYF.

This clone was counted only a few times. The V call is TRBV5-1, the J call TRBJ2-1; 8 bases are shared with TRBD1. Germline loops: CDR1 SGHRS, CDR2 YFSETQ. The CDR3 covers 14 residues. J lost 9 bases, V lost 0 bases, and 5 bases had no gene match. CDR3 sequence reads: CASSLEGQVSEQFF. CDR3 sequence (DNA): TGCGCCAGCAGCTTGGAGGGACAGGTCAGTGAGCAGTTCTTC.

This clone came up once. V and J are TRBV19 and TRBJ2-7; maybe TRBD2 (6 bases). Germline V gene sequence: CDR1 LNHDA, CDR2 SQIVND (reference sequence). The V and J ends lost 10 bases and 4 bases respectively, with 11 bases between them. This CDR3 is built from 11 residues. In DNA form, the CDR3 reads TGTGCCACGTCGGCGGGGTACGAGCAGTACTTC. Its translation: CATSAGYEQYF.

The V call is TRBV5-1, the J call TRBJ1-1, with a possible D match to TRBD1 (5 bases). Germline assignment: CDR1 SGHRS and CDR2 YFSETQ. Trimming removed 4 bases at V and 3 bases at J, with 13 bases between. CDR3 length: 14 residues. CDR3 bases: TGCGCCAGCAGCCTCAGGGACGCGCACACTGAAGCTTTCTTT. Its translation: CASSLRDAHTEAFF.

The chain is built from TRBV5-1 and TRBJ1-6; unclear D gene. The germline V gene encodes CDR1 SGHRS and CDR2 YFSETQ. This CDR3 contains 16 residues. The V end lost 2 bases, the J end lost 0 bases, and 9 bases lay between the germline ends. This CDR3 is CASSFISNSYNSPLHF. The CDR3 bases are TGCGCCAGCAGCTTTATCTCGAACTCCTATAATTCACCCCTCCACTTT.

The genes are TRBV9 and TRBJ2-5; TRBD2 matches at 10 bases. The CDR3 covers 16 residues. Germline CDR1 and CDR2: SGDLS and YYNGEE. Trimming removed 1 base from V and 5 bases from J; junction bases left unmatched: 8. The CDR3 DNA is TGTGCCAGCAGCGTAATCGGGACTAGCGCCTCGGAGACCCAGTACTTC. Its protein is CASSVIGTSASETQYF.

This clone was seen just once. The chain joins TRBV12-3 or TRBV12-4 to TRBJ2-1; 7 bases are shared with TRBD2. The CDR3 has 13 amino acids. Unmatched junction bases numbered 6, after V lost 8 bases and J lost 5 bases. This chain's CDR3 is CASHRGSNNEQFF. CDR3 DNA: TGTGCCAGCCATCGCGGGAGCAACAATGAGCAGTTCTTC.

The V and J genes are TRBV7-8 and TRBJ2-7; 9 nucleotides agree with TRBD1. J was trimmed by 7 bases and V by 1 base; bases with no gene match: 8. The CDR3 length is 15 residues. CDR1 SGHVS and CDR2 FQNEAQ come from the germline V gene. CDR3 DNA sequence: TGTGCCAGCAGCTTAGGGGACAGGGTGAAGGGGGAGCAGTACTTC. This codes for CASSLGDRVKGEQYF. Supplemented by reference TRBV7-8 and TRBJ2-7, the full variable domain reads GAGVSQSPRYKVAKRGQDVALRCDPISGHVSLFWYQQALGQGPEFLTYFQNEAQLDKSGLPSDRFFAERPEGSVSTLKIQRTQQEDSAVYLCASSLGDRVKGEQYFGPGTRLTVT.

The V gene is TRBV7-8, the J gene TRBJ1-1; 9 nucleotides line up with TRBD1. The CDR3 is 15 residues long. The V segment lost 2 bases and the J segment 5 bases; nucleotides outside the gene matches: 6. Germline loops: CDR1 SGHVS, CDR2 FQNEAQ. In DNA form, the CDR3 reads TGTGCCAGCAGCTTAACAGGACAGGGGATGACTGAAGCTTTCTTT. Its protein is CASSLTGQGMTEAFF. Using reference TRBV7-8 and TRBJ1-1 for the parts outside the CDR3, the full variable domain is GAGVSQSPRYKVAKRGQDVALRCDPISGHVSLFWYQQALGQGPEFLTYFQNEAQLDKSGLPSDRFFAERPEGSVSTLKIQRTQQEDSAVYLCASSLTGQGMTEAFFGQGTRLTVV.

The chain is built from TRBV6-4 and TRBJ1-6; D not resolved. CDR1 MRHNA and CDR2 SNTAGT come from the germline V gene. V was shortened by 0 bases and J by 9 bases, with 6 bases between the two germline ends. The CDR3 consists of 13 residues. DNA of the CDR3: TGTGCCAGCAGTGACTCTGGAATTTCACCCCTCCACTTT. This encodes CASSDSGISPLHF.

In this sample, this clone turned up a few times. The rearrangement joins TRBV27 to TRBJ1-2; tentative D call: TRBD1 (5 bases). In germline, CDR1 is MNHEY, CDR2 SMNVEV (reference sequence). The CDR3 covers 14 residues. Trimming took off 8 bases at V and 6 bases at J, with 19 bases between the two ends. The CDR3 DNA is TGTGCCAGCGGCGCAGGGAGAATGGCTCATGGCTACACCTTC. Translating it yields CASGAGRMAHGYTF.

This clone has just one count. This chain uses TRBV9 with TRBJ1-3, with D maybe TRBD1 (5 bases). V was trimmed by 0 bases and J by 8 bases, leaving 12 bases between them. The CDR3 loop spans 14 amino acids. Germline V gives CDR1 SGDLS, CDR2 YYNGEE. CDR3 amino acids: CASSVVPGGDTIYF. The CDR3 DNA reads TGTGCCAGCAGCGTAGTACCCGGGGGAGACACCATATATTTT.

The chain is built from TRBV3-1 (or the pseudogene TRBV3-2) and TRBJ1-1, with 8 bases lining up with TRBD1. The CDR3 is made up of 14 amino acids. V dropped 4 bases and J dropped 5; count of bases not matched to a gene: 6. CDR1 is LGHDT, CDR2 YNNKEL, per germline (reference sequence). CDR3 nucleotide sequence: TGTGCCAGCAGCCCAGGGGGCTTGGGGACTGAAGCTTTCTTT. Protein sequence: CASSPGGLGTEAFF.

The V and J genes are TRBV5-1 and TRBJ2-2; D not resolved. The CDR3 covers 12 residues. CDR1 SGHRS and CDR2 YFSETQ come from the germline V gene. V was pared by 4 bases and J by 2 bases, with 3 bases between. As DNA, the CDR3 is TGCGCCAGCAGCGTAAACACCGGGGAGCTGTTTTTT. Protein sequence: CASSVNTGELFF.